These 29 T cell receptor beta chains share one sample of origin, sequenced in a study of T cell repertoires in cytomegalovirus infection. These TCRs are of unknown antigen specificity. TCRdb itself ran the reads through MiXCR, one entry per CDR3 protein. The sample contains approximately 910,000 distinct CDR3 sequences, around 30% of which appear only once. This specimen consisted of cultured CD8+ T cells from PBMCs, obtained from culture after CMV antigen stimulation. Receptor source: a human donor in good health (CMV status not recorded). Some clones in this sample may be carry-over from other donors' samples.

V usage is TRBV4-2 and J usage is TRBJ2-5; D possibly corresponds to TRBD1 (6 bases). The CDR3 totals 14 residues. From germline, CDR1 is LGHNA and CDR2 YNFKEQ. V lost 4 bases, J lost 0 bases, and 9 bases lay in between. The CDR3: CASSPDSHQETQYF. The CDR3 nucleotides are TGTGCCAGCAGCCCGGACAGCCACCAAGAGACCCAGTACTTC.

The table lists this clonotype with many counts. The chain employs TRBV7-2 and TRBJ2-3; the match to TRBD2 covers 8 bases. Germline CDR1 and CDR2: SGHTA and FQGNSA. V was pared by 1 base and J by 3 bases, with 3 bases of the junction left unmatched. The CDR3 spans 15 residues. This chain's CDR3 is CASSLGGGRTDTQYF. CDR3 DNA sequence: TGTGCCAGCAGCTTAGGCGGGGGGCGTACAGATACGCAGTATTTT.

V gene TRBV20-1 combines with J gene TRBJ2-7; no definite D call. Deletions cut 3 bases from V and 0 bases from J, with 9 bases between. Germline CDR1 is DFQATT and CDR2 is SNEGSKA (reference sequence). CDR3 length: 13 amino acids. The chain's CDR3 is CSASTVSSYEQYF. DNA of the CDR3: TGCAGTGCTAGCACAGTAAGCTCCTACGAGCAGTACTTC.

J is TRBJ2-1 and V is TRBV6-5; 7 bases fit TRBD1. Per the germline V gene, CDR1 is MNHEY and CDR2 is SVGAGI. Trimming at V came to 2 bases and at J to 8 bases, leaving 3 bases not matched to a gene. This CDR3 has 13 amino acids. The CDR3 DNA reads TGTGCCAGCAGTTACGGGACAGCCGATGAGCAGTTCTTC. Protein product: CASSYGTADEQFF.

This clonotype showed up many times. The V gene is TRBV7-2, the J gene TRBJ2-3; D not resolved. Trimming cost V 3 bases and J 0 bases, with 13 bases left between them. Germline lookup yields CDR1 SGHTA and CDR2 FQGNSA. The CDR3 has 16 residues. The CDR3 reads CASSLGSGRSTDTQYF. As DNA, the CDR3 is TGTGCCAGCAGCTTGGGGTCGGGCCGTAGCACAGATACGCAGTATTTT.

The table lists this clonotype with a few counts. This sequence may be a read error, since a much larger clone differs from it by one base. The chain uses TRBV7-9 and TRBJ1-2, with D uncertain. Trimming shortened V by 1 base and J by 0 bases, and 6 bases separated the two germline ends. Germline loops: CDR1 SEHNR, CDR2 FQNEAQ (reference sequence). The CDR3 has 14 amino acids. In nucleotides, the CDR3 is TGTGCCAGCAGCTTAGACAGTGCTAACTATGGCTACACCTTC. Its translation is CASSLDSANYGYTF.

Comment on this clonotype: This sequence may be a read error, since a much larger clone differs from it by one base. This chain uses TRBV7-2 with TRBJ1-2; TRBD1 matches at 8 bases. The CDR3 is 14 amino acids. CDR1 and CDR2 (germline): SGHTA, FQGNSA. Trimming cost V 8 bases and J 7 bases; bases outside gene matches: 12. CDR3 sequence: CASGYRDRTFGYTF. CDR3 DNA: TGTGCCAGCGGTTACCGGGACAGGACCTTTGGCTACACCTTC.

V gene TRBV11-2 combines with J gene TRBJ2-1, with 9 positions matching TRBD2. CDR1 SGHAT and CDR2 FQNNGV come from the germline V gene. The V and J ends lost 2 bases and 0 bases, in that order; junction bases with no gene match: 8. The CDR3 extends over 18 amino acids. The CDR3 nucleotides read TGTGCCAGCAGCTTAAGGCTAGCGGGGCGGAACTCCTACAATGAGCAGTTCTTC. It specifies CASSLRLAGRNSYNEQFF.

The V and J genes are TRBV19 and TRBJ1-5; unclear D gene. The CDR3 covers 13 residues. Trimming pared 5 bases from V and 5 bases from J, leaving 10 bases between. Germline V lookup: CDR1 LNHDA, CDR2 SQIVND (reference sequence). The chain's CDR3 is CASSQRAYQPQHF. In DNA, the CDR3 is TGTGCCAGTAGTCAGAGGGCGTATCAGCCCCAGCATTTT.

This clonotype was counted only a few times. This rearrangement joins TRBV20-1 to TRBJ2-1; the match to TRBD2 covers 12 bases. The CDR3 totals 17 residues. With 6 bases clipped from V and 6 bases from J, the junction kept 15 bases outside the gene matches. Germline CDR1 and CDR2: DFQATT and SNEGSKA (reference sequence). The CDR3 here is CSAHQPGLAGLGNEQFF. DNA of the CDR3: TGCAGTGCCCACCAACCGGGACTAGCGGGTCTAGGCAATGAGCAGTTCTTC.

V and J are TRBV2 and TRBJ2-7; D tentatively fits TRBD1 or TRBD2 (6 bases each). Trimming left V 8 bases short and J 3 bases short, with 11 bases between. CDR3 length equals 12 residues. CDR1 and CDR2 from the germline V gene are SNHLY and FYNNEI. The CDR3 protein is CASAQGLYEQYF. The CDR3 coding sequence is TGTGCCAGCGCACAGGGACTCTACGAGCAGTACTTC.

V usage is TRBV7-6 and J usage is TRBJ2-1, with unresolved D. With 6 bases removed from V and 4 bases from J, the gap between germline ends came to 13 bases. Germline CDR1 SGHVS, CDR2 FNYEAQ. The CDR3 extends over 14 amino acids. CDR3 amino acids: CASRPSVPYNEQFF. The CDR3 DNA reads TGTGCCAGCAGGCCATCCGTTCCTTACAATGAGCAGTTCTTC.

The rearrangement links TRBV27 to TRBJ2-3, with 9 bases identical to TRBD2. V trimming: 5 bases; J trimming: 0 bases; junction bases outside the gene matches: 9. Looked up from germline, CDR1 is MNHEY and CDR2 is SMNVEV (reference sequence). The CDR3 runs 17 residues. The CDR3 is CASSHGSGGTSTDTQYF. In DNA, the CDR3 is TGTGCCAGCAGTCACGGGAGCGGGGGGACTAGCACAGATACGCAGTATTTT.

The V gene is TRBV7-6, the J gene TRBJ2-4; TRBD1 aligns across 7 bases. The trim removed 5 bases at V and 4 bases at J, leaving 11 bases unmatched. This CDR3 is 16 amino acids long. Germline CDR1 and CDR2: SGHVS and FNYEAQ. The CDR3 protein is CASSPTQGPTKNIQYF. In nucleotides, the CDR3 is TGTGCCAGCAGCCCAACACAGGGGCCTACAAAAAACATTCAGTACTTC.

J is TRBJ1-2 and V is TRBV6-1; D gene ambiguous. Per the germline V gene, CDR1 is MNHNS and CDR2 is SASEGT. V was cut by 1 base and J by 8 bases, with 23 bases left in between. The CDR3 contains 17 residues. In DNA form, the CDR3 reads TGTGCCAGCAGTGAAGACCCCGACGGACCCGGCTGGGGAGGCTACACCTTC. Residues: CASSEDPDGPGWGGYTF.

Many counts were recorded for this clonotype. V and J are TRBV7-2 and TRBJ2-3, with 11 bases lining up with TRBD2. This CDR3 has 14 residues. Trimming cost V 6 bases and J 7 bases; bases outside gene matches: 6. Germline CDR1 is SGHTA and CDR2 is FQGNSA. CDR3 nucleotide sequence: TGTGCCAGCAGTTTGGGGACTAGCGGCCATACGCAGTATTTT. It encodes CASSLGTSGHTQYF.

The CDR3 protein is CASSTLAGVLDTQYF. CDR3 nucleotides: TGCGCCAGCAGTACATTAGCGGGGGTTCTTGATACGCAGTATTTT. The chain links TRBV4-1 to TRBJ2-3; 9 bases match TRBD2. This CDR3 has 15 amino acids. Germline CDR1 reads MGHRA; CDR2 reads YSYEKL. V trimming: 6 bases; J trimming: 6 bases; junction bases outside the gene matches: 10.

The J gene is TRBJ1-1, the V gene TRBV10-3; no reliable D call. The ends were cut back, 10 bases at V and 2 bases at J, with 8 bases in the middle. CDR1 and CDR2 (germline): ENHRY, SYGVKD. This CDR3 has 11 amino acids. The CDR3 DNA is TGTGCCACCAATACAAACACTGAAGCTTTCTTT. This translates into CATNTNTEAFF.

This clonotype was seen more than once but under ten times. The chain combines TRBV2 with TRBJ2-2; no definite D call. This CDR3 is built from 11 residues. V was cut by 8 bases and J by 9 bases, with 10 bases left in between. The germline V gene has CDR1 SNHLY and CDR2 FYNNEI. The CDR3: CASQSPRELFF. The CDR3 DNA sequence: TGTGCCAGCCAATCACCCCGGGAGCTGTTTTTT.

This clonotype was counted a few times. Sequence at one end of the junction differs from germline and may be a read error. This chain uses TRBV27 with TRBJ2-5; 11 nucleotides align to TRBD2. CDR3 length: 15 residues. Germline assignment: CDR1 MNHEY and CDR2 SMNVEV (reference sequence). CDR3 in DNA: TGTGCCAGCAGTCTATCTGCTAGCGGGGGGGAGACCCAGTACTTC. Amino acid sequence: CASSLSASGGETQYF.

The chain combines TRBV28 with TRBJ2-1; possible D gene TRBD1, 6 bases. Germline CDR1 reads MDHEN; CDR2 reads SYDVKM. This CDR3 comprises 16 residues. V was pared by 2 bases and J by 2 bases, with 13 bases between. The CDR3 DNA sequence: TGTGCCAGCAGTTTAGTGGGGGCCCCCACCTACAATGAGCAGTTCTTC. This gives the protein CASSLVGAPTYNEQFF.

This clonotype was seen only a few times. V gene TRBV4-1 combines with J gene TRBJ2-6; the D is unclear. Germline loops: CDR1 MGHRA, CDR2 YSYEKL. Trimming pared 1 base from V and 9 bases from J, leaving 16 bases between. CDR3 length: 16 amino acids. CDR3 sequence reads: CASSQVASPFVNVLTF. Written as DNA, the CDR3 is TGCGCCAGCAGCCAAGTAGCTTCCCCCTTCGTCAACGTCCTGACTTTC.

Ten or more counts support this clonotype. This CDR3 reads CATLIGGRGGRTYEQYV. Written as DNA, the CDR3 is TGTGCCACCCTGATTGGGGGGCGGGGGGGAAGAACCTACGAGCAGTACGTC. The rearrangement links TRBV7-2 to TRBJ2-7, with 9 bases matching TRBD2. Per the germline V gene, CDR1 is SGHTA and CDR2 is FQGNSA. The CDR3 spans 17 residues. The V segment lost 10 bases and the J segment 2 bases; nucleotides outside the gene matches: 18.

Only a few counts were recorded for this clonotype. The CDR3: CASSHRSESSYNEQFF. CDR3 nucleotide sequence: TGTGCCAGCAGCCATCGGTCCGAGAGCTCCTACAATGAGCAGTTCTTC. The rearrangement joins TRBV7-9 to TRBJ2-1, with no clear D. The CDR3 extends over 16 amino acids. Per germline, CDR1 SEHNR and CDR2 FQNEAQ (reference sequence). Trimming left V 5 bases short and J 0 bases short, with 14 bases between.

The chain employs TRBV4-1 and TRBJ2-5, with 8 nucleotides matching TRBD2. Germline lookup yields CDR1 MGHRA and CDR2 YSYEKL. The junction had 9 bases not matched to a gene; V was cut back by 6 bases and J by 0 bases. This CDR3 region has 16 residues. CDR3 nucleotides: TGCGCCAGCAGTCTGAAAGGCGGGGGGAACCAAGAGACCCAGTACTTC. Its translation is CASSLKGGGNQETQYF.

V and J are TRBV2 and TRBJ1-1, with no clear D. Germline V lookup: CDR1 SNHLY, CDR2 FYNNEI. This CDR3 region has 15 residues. V was shortened by 2 bases and J by 3 bases, with 13 bases between the two germline ends. The CDR3 is CASSEWGSSDTEAFF. In DNA, the CDR3 is TGTGCCAGCAGTGAATGGGGTTCCTCAGACACTGAAGCTTTCTTT.

CDR3 protein: CAISESNMEPQHF. In DNA form, the CDR3 reads TGTGCCATCAGTGAGTCGAATATGGAGCCCCAGCATTTT. The chain carries TRBV10-3 and TRBJ1-5; D is undetermined. Trimming cost V 0 bases and J 8 bases, with 8 bases left between them. This CDR3 contains 13 residues. The germline CDR1 and CDR2 sequences are ENHRY and SYGVKD.

The chain carries TRBV7-6 and TRBJ2-1; perhaps D is TRBD1 or TRBD2 (5 bases each). Trimming removed 6 bases from V and 7 bases from J, with 19 bases in between. CDR3 length: 15 residues. Germline V gene lookup returns CDR1 SGHVS and CDR2 FNYEAQ. The CDR3 loop reads CASRSPYRGRNEQFF. The CDR3 DNA is TGTGCCAGCAGGTCCCCGTATCGGGGCCGGAATGAGCAGTTCTTC.

This clonotype was seen at least ten times. This sequence joins TRBV7-6 and TRBJ2-3; the D is unclear. Germline CDR1 and CDR2: SGHVS and FNYEAQ. The CDR3 has 14 amino acids. Trimming shortened V by 2 bases and J by 5 bases, and 11 bases separated the two germline ends. The chain's CDR3 is CASSLNNPQDTQYF. The CDR3 DNA is TGTGCCAGCAGCTTAAACAATCCCCAAGATACGCAGTATTTT.